This TCR beta chain derives from a study of cytomegalovirus exposure and HLA in healthy donors. The germline V gene has CDR1 SQVTM and CDR2 ANQGSEA. The CDR3 is 11 amino acids. V lost 6 bases and J lost 6, with 12 bases in between. About this clone itself: Its cognate antigen is unknown.

Findings of the study overall: A later analysis, which compared TCR beta chains of equal frequency, found the HLA-associated ones more clonally expanded. The authors later found TCR association rates varying by HLA locus, with DRB1 most and HLA-C fewest. Reportedly, diagnosis of cytomegalovirus status by the classifier showed high specificity and sensitivity.

PCR amplification relied on 60 Vbeta primers (plus 13 Jbeta primers). The table came from immunoSEQ multiplex PCR; TCRdb's copy has only in-frame clones and leaves some out. Seen here are over 100,000 clones, 77% observed once, and the top ten hold approximately 4.2%. The chain employs TRBV29-1 and TRBJ2-7; unclear D gene. The source of this sequence is a male donor in good health and CMV-seropositive. Sequenced input: PBMCs. Here the CDR3 reads CSVVSPSEQYF. The CDR3, as DNA: TGCAGCGTCGTCTCCCCGAGCGAGCAGTACTTC.